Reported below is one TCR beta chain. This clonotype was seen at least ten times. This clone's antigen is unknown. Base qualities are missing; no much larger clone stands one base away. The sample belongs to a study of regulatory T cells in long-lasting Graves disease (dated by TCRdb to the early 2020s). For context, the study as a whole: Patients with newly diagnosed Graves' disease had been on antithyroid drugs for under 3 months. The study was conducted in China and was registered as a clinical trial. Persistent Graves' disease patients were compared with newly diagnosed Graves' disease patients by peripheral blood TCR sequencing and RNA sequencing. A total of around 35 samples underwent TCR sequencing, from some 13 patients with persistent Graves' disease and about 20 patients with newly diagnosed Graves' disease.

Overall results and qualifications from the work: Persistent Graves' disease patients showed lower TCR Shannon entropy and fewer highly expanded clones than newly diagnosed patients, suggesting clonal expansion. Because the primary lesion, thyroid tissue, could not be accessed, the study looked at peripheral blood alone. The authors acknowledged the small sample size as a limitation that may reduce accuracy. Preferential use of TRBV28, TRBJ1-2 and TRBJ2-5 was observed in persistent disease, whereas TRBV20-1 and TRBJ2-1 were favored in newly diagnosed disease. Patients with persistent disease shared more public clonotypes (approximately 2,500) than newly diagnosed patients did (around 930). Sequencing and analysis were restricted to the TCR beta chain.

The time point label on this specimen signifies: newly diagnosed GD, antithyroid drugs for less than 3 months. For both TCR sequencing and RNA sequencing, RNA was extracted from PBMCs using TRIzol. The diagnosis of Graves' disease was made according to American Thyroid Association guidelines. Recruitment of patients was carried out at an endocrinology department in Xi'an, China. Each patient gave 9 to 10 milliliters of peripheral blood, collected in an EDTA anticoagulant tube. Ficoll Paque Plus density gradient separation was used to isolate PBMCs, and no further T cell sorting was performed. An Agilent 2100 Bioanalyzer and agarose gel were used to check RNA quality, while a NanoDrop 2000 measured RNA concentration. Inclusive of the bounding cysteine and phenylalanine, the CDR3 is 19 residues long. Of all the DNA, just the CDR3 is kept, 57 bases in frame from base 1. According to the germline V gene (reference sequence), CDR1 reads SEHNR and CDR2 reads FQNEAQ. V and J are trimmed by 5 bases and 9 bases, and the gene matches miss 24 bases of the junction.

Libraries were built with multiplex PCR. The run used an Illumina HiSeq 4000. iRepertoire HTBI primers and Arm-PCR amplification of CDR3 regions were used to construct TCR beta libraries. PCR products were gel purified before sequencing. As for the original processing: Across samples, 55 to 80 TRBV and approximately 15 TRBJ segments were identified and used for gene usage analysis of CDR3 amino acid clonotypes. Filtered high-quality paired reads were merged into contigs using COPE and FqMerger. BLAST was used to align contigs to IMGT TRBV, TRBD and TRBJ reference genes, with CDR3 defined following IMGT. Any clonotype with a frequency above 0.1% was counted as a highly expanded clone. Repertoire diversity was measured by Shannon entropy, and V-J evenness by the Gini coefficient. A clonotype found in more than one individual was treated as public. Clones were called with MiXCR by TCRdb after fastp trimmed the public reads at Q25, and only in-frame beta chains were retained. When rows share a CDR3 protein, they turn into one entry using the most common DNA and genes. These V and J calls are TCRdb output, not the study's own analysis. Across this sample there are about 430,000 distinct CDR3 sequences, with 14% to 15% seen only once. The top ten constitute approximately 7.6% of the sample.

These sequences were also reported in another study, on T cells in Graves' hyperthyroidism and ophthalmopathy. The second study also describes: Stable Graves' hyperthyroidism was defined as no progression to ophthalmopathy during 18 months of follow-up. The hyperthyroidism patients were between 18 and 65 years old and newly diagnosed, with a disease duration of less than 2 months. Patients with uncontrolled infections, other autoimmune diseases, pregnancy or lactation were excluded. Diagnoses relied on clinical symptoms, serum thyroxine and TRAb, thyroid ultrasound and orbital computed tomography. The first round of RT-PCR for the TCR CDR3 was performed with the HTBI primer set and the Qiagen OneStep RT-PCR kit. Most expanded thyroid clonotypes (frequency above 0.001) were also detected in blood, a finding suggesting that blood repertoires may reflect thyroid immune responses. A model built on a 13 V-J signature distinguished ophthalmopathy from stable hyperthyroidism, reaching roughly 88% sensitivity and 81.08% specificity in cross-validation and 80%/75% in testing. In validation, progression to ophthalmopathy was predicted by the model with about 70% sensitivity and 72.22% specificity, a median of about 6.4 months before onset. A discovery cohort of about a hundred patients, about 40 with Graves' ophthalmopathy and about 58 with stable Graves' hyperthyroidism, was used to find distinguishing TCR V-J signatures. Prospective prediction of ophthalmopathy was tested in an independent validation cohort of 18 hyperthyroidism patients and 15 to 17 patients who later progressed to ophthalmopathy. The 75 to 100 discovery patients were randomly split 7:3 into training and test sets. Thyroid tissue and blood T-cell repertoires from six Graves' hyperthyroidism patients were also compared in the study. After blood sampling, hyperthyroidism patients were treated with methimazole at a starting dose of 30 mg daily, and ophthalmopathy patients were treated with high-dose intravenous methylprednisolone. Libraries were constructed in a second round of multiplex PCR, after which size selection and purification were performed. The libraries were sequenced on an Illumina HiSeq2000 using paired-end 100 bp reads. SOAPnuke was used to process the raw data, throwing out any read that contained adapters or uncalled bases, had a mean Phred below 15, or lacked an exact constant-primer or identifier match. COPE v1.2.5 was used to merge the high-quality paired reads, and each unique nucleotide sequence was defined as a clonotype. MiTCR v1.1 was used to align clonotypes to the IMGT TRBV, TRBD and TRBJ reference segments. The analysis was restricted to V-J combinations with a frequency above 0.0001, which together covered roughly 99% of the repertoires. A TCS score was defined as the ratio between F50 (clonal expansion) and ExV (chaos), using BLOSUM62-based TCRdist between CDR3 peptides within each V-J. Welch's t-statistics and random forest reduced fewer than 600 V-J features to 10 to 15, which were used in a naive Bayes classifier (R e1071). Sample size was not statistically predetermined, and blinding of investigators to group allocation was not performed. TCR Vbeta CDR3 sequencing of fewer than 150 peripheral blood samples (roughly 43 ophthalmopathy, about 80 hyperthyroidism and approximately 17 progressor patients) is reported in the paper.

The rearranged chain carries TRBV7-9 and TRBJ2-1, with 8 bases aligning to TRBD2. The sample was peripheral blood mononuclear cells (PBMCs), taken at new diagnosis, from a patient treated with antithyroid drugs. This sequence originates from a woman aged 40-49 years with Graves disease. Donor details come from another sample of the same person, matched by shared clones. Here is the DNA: TGTGCCAGCAGCCCCCTAGCCGGGAGGGCCGTAGCGCGGGGTTTTGAGCAGTTCTTC. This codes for CASSPLAGRAVARGFEQFF.